The 27 T cell receptor beta chains reported below all come from one sample, sequenced in a study of blood T cell repertoires in COVID-19. The method was immunoSEQ multiplex PCR; TCRdb's version includes in-frame clones alone and lacks a portion of them. The table has approximately 180,000 clones, 70% to 90% seen once. Sequenced sample: peripheral blood. The receptor source for this set is a human donor with active or convalescent COVID-19. The donor label of this sample is uncertain.

The CDR3 reads CASSSSGTSVEATDTQYF. CDR3 in DNA: TGTGCCAGCAGCTCCTCCGGGACTAGCGTAGAGGCCACAGATACGCAGTATTTT. The gene calls are TRBV3-1 (or the pseudogene TRBV3-2) and TRBJ2-3; 10 positions match TRBD2. The V gene's germline CDR1 is LGHDT and CDR2 YNNKEL (reference sequence). The trim removed 5 bases at V and 2 bases at J, leaving 13 bases unmatched. The CDR3 sequence is 18 residues long.

This chain links TRBV4-2 with TRBJ2-1; 8 bases map to TRBD1. CDR3 length: 12 residues. CDR1 is LGHNA and CDR2 is YNFKEQ in the germline V gene. Unmatched junction bases numbered 2, after V lost 4 bases and J lost 9 bases. The CDR3 protein is CASSRQGREQFF. As DNA, the CDR3 is TGTGCCAGCAGCCGACAGGGGCGTGAGCAGTTCTTC.

The chain links TRBV18 to TRBJ1-4; D is unresolved. Germline V gives CDR1 KGHSH, CDR2 LQKENI. Between the trimmed V and J ends, which lost 2 bases and 8 bases, there was a span of 9 bases. The CDR3 runs to 13 residues. The CDR3 is CASSPIDGEKLFF. The CDR3 DNA is TGTGCCAGCTCACCAATTGACGGGGAAAAACTGTTTTTT. Using reference TRBV18 and TRBJ1-4 for the parts outside the CDR3, the full variable domain is NAGVMQNPRHLVRRRGQEARLRCSPMKGHSHVYWYRQLPEEGLKFMVYLQKENIIDESGMPKERFSAEFPKEGPSILRIQQVVRGDSAAYFCASSPIDGEKLFFGSGTQLSVL.

This clone appeared a single time. V usage is TRBV5-1 and J usage is TRBJ2-2; tentatively, D is TRBD1 (5 bases). Germline CDR1 SGHRS, CDR2 YFSETQ. V lost 4 bases, J lost 6 bases, and 16 bases lay in between. This CDR3 has 15 residues. The CDR3 loop is CASSLGVGGPGELFF. The CDR3 DNA sequence: TGCGCCAGCAGCCTAGGGGTCGGTGGCCCCGGGGAGCTGTTTTTT.

The chain combines TRBV6-6 with TRBJ1-2; D unclear. Per the germline V gene, CDR1 is MNHNY and CDR2 is SVGAGI (reference sequence). Trimming removed 2 bases at V and 5 bases at J, with 6 bases between. The CDR3 loop spans 12 amino acids. CDR3 loop: CASSYDRYGYTF. The CDR3 DNA is TGTGCCAGCAGTTACGATAGATATGGCTACACCTTC.

V is TRBV5-1 and J is TRBJ1-2, with 9 nucleotides matching TRBD1. The CDR3 covers 16 residues. In germline, CDR1 is SGHRS, CDR2 YFSETQ. V shed 4 bases and J 0 bases; nucleotides not matched to a gene: 7. CDR3 sequence reads: CASSGGTGQANYGYTF. The DNA for the CDR3 is TGCGCCAGCAGCGGAGGGACAGGGCAAGCTAACTATGGCTACACCTTC.

The chain has TRBV19 and TRBJ1-3; the D is unclear. The CDR3 spans 18 residues. Deletions cut 7 bases from V and 2 bases from J, with 24 bases between. The germline V gene encodes CDR1 LNHDA and CDR2 SQIVND (reference sequence). The DNA for the CDR3 is TGTGCCAGTACCCTAACCCTTACGGGGATCGACACTGGAAACACCATATATTTT. This translates into CASTLTLTGIDTGNTIYF.

The CDR3 nucleotides read TGTGCCAGCTCCCGTAGGGGGCCGGATCCCAATCAGCCCCAGCATTTT. This translates into CASSRRGPDPNQPQHF. This chain links TRBV5-6 with TRBJ1-5; 7 bases are shared with TRBD1. Germline lookup yields CDR1 SGHDT and CDR2 YYEEEE. Losses at the gene ends were 7 bases for V and 3 bases for J; bases not matched to a gene: 13. The CDR3 contains 16 residues.

This sequence joins TRBV6-6 and TRBJ1-2, with D tentatively TRBD1 (6 bases). V was clipped by 8 bases and J by 6 bases, with 16 bases between them. Looked up from germline, CDR1 is MNHNY and CDR2 is SVGAGI (reference sequence). The CDR3 runs 13 residues. The CDR3: CASGSGGRDGYTF. In DNA form, the CDR3 reads TGTGCCAGCGGGAGCGGGGGGCGCGATGGCTACACCTTC.

This rearrangement joins TRBV7-3 to TRBJ2-1; 9 bases are shared with TRBD2. CDR3 length equals 17 residues. The J segment lost 6 bases and the V segment lost 6 bases, leaving 15 bases of the junction unmatched. Germline lookup yields CDR1 SGHTA and CDR2 FQGTGA. The DNA for the CDR3 is TGTGCCAGCAGTAGGAGTGGCGGGGGGGCTCCCCTCAATGAGCAGTTCTTC. It specifies CASSRSGGGAPLNEQFF.

This clone was seen only a few times. The rearrangement joins TRBV4-1 to TRBJ2-1; tentatively, D is TRBD2 (5 bases). The V and J ends lost 4 bases and 5 bases respectively, with 12 bases between them. In germline, CDR1 is MGHRA, CDR2 YSYEKL. The CDR3 is 14 amino acids. The CDR3 loop is CASSRMFSDNEQFF. CDR3 in DNA: TGCGCCAGCAGCCGGATGTTTAGCGACAATGAGCAGTTCTTC.

The chain joins TRBV18 to TRBJ2-3; 10 bases line up with TRBD2. Germline lookup yields CDR1 KGHSH and CDR2 LQKENI. After removal of 2 bases from V and 4 bases from J, the junction contained 6 bases not matched to a gene. The CDR3 runs to 16 residues. CDR3 in amino acids: CASSPFSGGASDTQYF. In DNA form, the CDR3 reads TGTGCCAGCTCACCATTCAGCGGGGGGGCTTCAGATACGCAGTATTTT.

The J gene is TRBJ2-2, the V gene TRBV30, with 7 bases aligning to TRBD2. Germline V gene lookup returns CDR1 GTSNPN and CDR2 SVGIG (reference sequence). The CDR3 runs to 15 residues. V lost 2 bases to trimming and J lost 4 bases; unmatched junction nucleotides: 7. In DNA form, the CDR3 reads TGTGCCTGGAGTTTAGTTAGCGGGTTCACCGGGGAGCTGTTTTTT. Translating gives CAWSLVSGFTGELFF.

This clone was observed once. This chain connects TRBV30 to TRBJ2-7; the match to TRBD1 covers 8 bases. V trimming: 7 bases; J trimming: 3 bases; junction bases outside the gene matches: 5. This CDR3 is 12 amino acids long. Germline values: CDR1 GTSNPN, CDR2 SVGIG (reference sequence). The CDR3 reads CALTGAGYEQYF. In DNA, the CDR3 is TGTGCCTTGACAGGGGCAGGCTACGAGCAGTACTTC.

The CDR3 nucleotides are TGCGCCAGCAGCCAAGAGGAAGGGGTGGGGAAAGCTTTCTTT. This encodes CASSQEEGVGKAFF. The gene calls are TRBV4-1 and TRBJ1-1, with D possibly matching TRBD1 (5 bases). Trimming shortened V by 0 bases and J by 9 bases, and 14 bases separated the two germline ends. Germline lookup yields CDR1 MGHRA and CDR2 YSYEKL. The CDR3 runs 14 residues.

This clone was detected once. This CDR3 reads CASMTGVSLHF. CDR3 nucleotide sequence: TGTGCCAGCATGACAGGGGTCTCCCTCCACTTT. V and J are TRBV2 and TRBJ1-6, with 8 nucleotides matching TRBD1. The germline gives CDR1 SNHLY, CDR2 FYNNEI. This CDR3 region has 11 residues. Trimming took 7 bases from V and 14 from J; bases not matched to a gene: 4.

V is TRBV13 and J is TRBJ2-2, with D maybe TRBD2 (5 bases). Germline CDR1 reads PRHDT; CDR2 reads FYEKMQ (reference sequence). The V and J ends lost 5 bases and 4 bases respectively, with 11 bases between them. This CDR3 is built from 14 residues. The CDR3, as DNA: TGTGCCAGCAGCCCGGAGGACTTCACCGGGGAGCTGTTTTTT. It specifies CASSPEDFTGELFF.

The V call is TRBV27, the J call TRBJ2-7, with D unresolved. This CDR3 contains 12 residues. Trimming cost V 8 bases and J 0 bases, with 8 bases left between them. Germline V gives CDR1 MNHEY, CDR2 SMNVEV (reference sequence). CDR3 sequence: CASPIHSYEQYF. The DNA for the CDR3 is TGTGCCAGCCCTATTCACTCCTACGAGCAGTACTTC.

V is TRBV19 and J is TRBJ1-4; D remains ambiguous. The V end lost 3 bases, the J end lost 4 bases, and 9 bases lay between the germline ends. Germline CDR1 and CDR2: LNHDA and SQIVND (reference sequence). The CDR3 contains 14 residues. The CDR3 coding sequence is TGTGCCAGTAGTATCGCGGGGTATAATGAAAAACTGTTTTTT. Translated: CASSIAGYNEKLFF.

The rearrangement joins TRBV11-3 to TRBJ2-2; D unresolved. CDR1 is SGHNT, CDR2 YENEEA, per germline. V lost 3 bases and J lost 3, with 14 bases in between. The CDR3 runs 16 residues. The CDR3 DNA reads TGTGCCAGCAGCTTTTTCGGCAGGATCGACACCGGGGAGCTGTTTTTT. It encodes CASSFFGRIDTGELFF.

V is TRBV3-1 (or the pseudogene TRBV3-2) and J is TRBJ2-5; no clear D. Deletions cut 5 bases from V and 4 bases from J, with 8 bases between. This CDR3 is built from 12 residues. Germline CDR1 reads LGHDT; CDR2 reads YNNKEL (reference sequence). The CDR3 DNA reads TGTGCCAGCAGCGGAGAGCGAGAGACCCAGTACTTC. It specifies CASSGERETQYF.

This sequence joins TRBV5-4 and TRBJ2-3; possible D gene TRBD1, 6 bases. Germline loops: CDR1 SGHNT, CDR2 YYREEE (reference sequence). The CDR3 spans 15 residues. V lost 2 bases and J 2 bases, leaving 12 bases between the germline ends. The CDR3 DNA reads TGTGCCAGCAGCTTCCCCCAGGGGCACACAGATACGCAGTATTTT. Translation gives CASSFPQGHTDTQYF.

V gene TRBV5-4 combines with J gene TRBJ1-3, with 8 bases lining up with TRBD1. CDR1 and CDR2 (germline): SGHNT, YYREEE (reference sequence). The CDR3 covers 15 residues. The ends lost 2 bases at V and 2 bases at J; junction bases unmatched: 3. The DNA of the CDR3 is TGTGCCAGCAGCTTACAGGGGGGAACTGGAAACACCATATATTTT. It translates to CASSLQGGTGNTIYF.

V and J are TRBV11-3 and TRBJ2-1; D is perhaps TRBD1 (5 bases). V was pared by 3 bases and J by 9 bases, with 12 bases between. The CDR3 has 13 residues. Germline V gene data show CDR1 as SGHNT and CDR2 as YENEEA. CDR3 sequence: CASSFPRVCEQFF. Here the CDR3 DNA reads TGTGCCAGCAGCTTCCCCAGGGTATGTGAGCAGTTCTTC.

V and J are TRBV19 and TRBJ2-2; TRBD2 might be the D (6 bases). V gave up 7 bases and J gave up 2 bases, with 17 bases separating them. Germline V gene lookup returns CDR1 LNHDA and CDR2 SQIVND (reference sequence). The CDR3 covers 16 residues. The CDR3 coding sequence is TGTGCCAGTACCATCATCGGGGGTCCAAACACCGGGGAGCTGTTTTTT. Translating it yields CASTIIGGPNTGELFF. Combining the CDR3 with reference TRBV19 and TRBJ2-2 gives the whole variable domain DGGITQSPKYLFRKEGQNVTLSCEQNLNHDAMYWYRQDPGQGLRLIYYSQIVNDFQKGDIAEGYSVSREKKESFPLTVTSAQKNPTAFYLCASTIIGGPNTGELFFGEGSRLTVL.

This clone has just one count. The chain joins TRBV29-1 to TRBJ2-3; D might be TRBD1 (6 bases). The CDR3 is 11 residues long. Germline assignment: CDR1 SQVTM and CDR2 ANQGSEA. V lost 6 bases and J lost 7, with 11 bases in between. CDR3 DNA sequence: TGCAGCGTGAGGACAGTAAATACGCAGTATTTT. Translating gives CSVRTVNTQYF.

The chain carries TRBV19 and TRBJ1-2; D is unresolved. CDR3 length: 15 amino acids. The V end was cut by 5 bases, the J end by 5 bases, with 18 bases between. Germline-derived CDR1 and CDR2 are LNHDA and SQIVND (reference sequence). The CDR3 nucleotides read TGTGCCAGTAGTGCCGATCGGGAGTGGGAGTATGGCTACACCTTC. It specifies CASSADREWEYGYTF.